The clone carrying this TCR beta chain has a single count. Germline CDR1 SGHKS, CDR2 YYEKEE (reference sequence). V was trimmed by 1 base and J by 8 bases, leaving 6 bases between them. The CDR3 length is 11 residues. These data belong to a study of T cell changes during pregnancy in multiple sclerosis. The data were produced by immunoSEQ multiplex PCR, yet TCRdb's version contains in-frame clones alone and is incomplete. This sample yields 80,000 or so clones, of which under 95% are seen a single time; about 2.8% belongs to the top ten. The sequence was obtained from a female donor with multiple sclerosis, enrolled in a pregnancy study. The source was peripheral blood, collected before pregnancy. This chain joins TRBV5-5 and TRBJ1-1; D unclear. DNA of the CDR3: TGTGCCAGCAGCTTGTTATTGGAAGCTTTCTTT. Its translation: CASSLLLEAFF. Combining the CDR3 with reference TRBV5-5 and TRBJ1-1 gives the whole variable domain DAGVTQSPTHLIKTRGQQVTLRCSPISGHKSVSWYQQVLGQGPQFIFQYYEKEERGRGNFPDRFSARQFPNYSSELNVNALLLGDSALYLCASSLLLEAFFGQGTRLTVV.